A selection of T cell receptor beta chains follows, all from one sample in a study of blood T cell repertoires in COVID-19. Profiled with immunoSEQ multiplex PCR; TCRdb holds only in-frame clones, not every one. The sample includes around 370,000 clones, around 89% seen only once; the top ten take around 6.3%. Sample: peripheral blood. Receptors were obtained from a man between 18 and 35 years old with active or convalescent COVID-19. CDR3s include the opening cysteine and the closing phenylalanine or tryptophan. Fields, in order: V gene, J gene, D gene, clone size, CDR3 protein, CDR3 DNA. The D gene is left open where the match is weak. Size is omitted from some rows. Given values are once, few, many or a class for expanded clones.

TRBV6-5	TRBJ2-1	TRBD2	NA	CASSYSASGRGEQFF	TGTGCCAGCAGTTACTCGGCTAGCGGGAGAGGGGAGCAGTTCTTC
TRBV15	TRBJ2-1	TRBD2	NA	CATSRGLAGNNEQFF	TGTGCCACCAGCAGAGGGCTAGCGGGCAACAATGAGCAGTTCTTC
TRBV5-1	TRBJ1-1	NA	NA	CASSLSGGVNTEAFF	TGCGCCAGCAGCTTGTCGGGGGGAGTGAACACTGAAGCTTTCTTT
TRBV19	TRBJ2-6	NA	NA	CASSIRTTAGANVLTF	TGTGCCAGTAGTATACGGACGACTGCTGGGGCCAACGTGCTGACTTTC
TRBV5-6	TRBJ2-3	TRBD2	NA	CASSLRGRAFTDTQYF	TGTGCCAGCAGCTTACGCGGGAGGGCCTTCACAGATACGCAGTATTTT
TRBV27	TRBJ2-5	NA	once	CASSLRGGRQETQYF	TGTGCCAGCAGTTTAAGGGGGGGACGCCAAGAGACCCAGTACTTC
TRBV4-3	TRBJ2-1	TRBD2	NA	CASCQTSGLALYEQFF	TGCGCCAGCTGCCAGACGTCGGGACTAGCGTTGTATGAGCAGTTCTTC
TRBV18	TRBJ2-7	NA	NA	CASSRLEGDYEQYF	TGTGCCAGCTCACGACTAGAAGGGGACTACGAGCAGTACTTC
TRBV7-2	TRBJ1-2	NA	NA	CASSSDRGYGYTF	TGTGCCAGCAGCTCAGACAGAGGCTATGGCTACACCTTC
TRBV6-5	TRBJ2-7	TRBD1	NA	CATSDRASSYEQYF	TGTGCCACTTCCGACAGGGCAAGCTCCTACGAGCAGTACTTC
TRBV5-1	TRBJ2-7	NA	NA	CASSLEGATYEQYF	TGCGCCAGCAGCTTGGAAGGGGCGACCTACGAGCAGTACTTC
TRBV11-3	TRBJ2-1	NA	NA	CASSLRNYDHEQFF	TGTGCCAGCAGCTTACGAAACTACGACCATGAGCAGTTCTTC
TRBV18	TRBJ2-1	TRBD1	NA	CASSPWTGDYNEQFF	TGTGCCAGCTCACCCTGGACAGGGGACTACAATGAGCAGTTCTTC
TRBV6-5	TRBJ2-1	NA	NA	CASSYRDRYNEQFF	TGTGCCAGCAGTTATCGCGACAGGTACAATGAGCAGTTCTTC
TRBV18	TRBJ1-5	TRBD1	NA	CASSTTGTGANSNQPQHF	TGTGCCAGCTCAACAACCGGGACAGGGGCGAATAGCAATCAGCCCCAGCATTTT
TRBV5-1	TRBJ2-7	TRBD1	NA	CASSLDSFGTGPYEQYF	TGCGCCAGCAGCTTGGACTCGTTTGGGACAGGGCCCTACGAGCAGTACTTC
TRBV4-1	TRBJ1-3	TRBD1	NA	CASSQGTVAGNTIYF	TGCGCCAGCAGCCAGGGGACAGTGGCCGGAAACACCATATATTTT
TRBV11-2	TRBJ1-5	NA	NA	CASSRQAGNQPQHF	TGTGCCAGCAGCCGACAGGCTGGGAATCAGCCCCAGCATTTT
TRBV5-1	TRBJ1-5	NA	NA	CASSLNLTAGRQPQHF	TGCGCCAGCAGCTTGAATTTAACGGCAGGGAGGCAGCCCCAGCATTTT
TRBV7-9	TRBJ1-1	TRBD1	NA	CASSLRQGPGGNTEAFF	TGTGCCAGCAGCCTACGACAGGGACCCGGGGGGAACACTGAAGCTTTCTTT
TRBV27	TRBJ1-5	NA	NA	CASNIGGANQPQHF	TGTGCCAGCAATATCGGTGGGGCCAATCAGCCCCAGCATTTT
TRBV28	TRBJ2-5	TRBD2	NA	CASSYSGRETQYF	TGTGCCAGCAGCTATAGCGGGCGGGAGACCCAGTACTTC
TRBV7-8	TRBJ2-1	TRBD2	NA	CASSPSSGRATRGEQFF	TGTGCCAGCAGCCCCAGTAGCGGGAGGGCCACGAGGGGAGAGCAGTTCTTC
TRBV6-2/TRBV6-3	TRBJ2-7	TRBD2	NA	CASSSGLARPYEQYF	TGTGCCAGCAGTTCCGGACTAGCTCGTCCCTACGAGCAGTACTTC
TRBV19	TRBJ1-2	TRBD1	once	CASSKPGQANYGYTF	TGTGCCAGTAGTAAACCGGGACAGGCTAACTATGGCTACACCTTC
TRBV5-1	TRBJ1-4	NA	NA	CASSPVRGGTNEKLFF	TGCGCCAGCAGCCCGGTCCGGGGTGGGACTAATGAAAAACTGTTTTTT
TRBV10-3	TRBJ2-1	TRBD2	NA	CAISGSERELSYNEQFF	TGTGCCATCAGTGGTTCGGAGCGGGAGCTTTCCTACAATGAGCAGTTCTTC
TRBV27	TRBJ2-3	TRBD2	NA	CASGDYNSDTQYF	TGTGCCAGCGGGGACTACAACTCAGATACGCAGTATTTT
TRBV30	TRBJ1-1	NA	NA	CGCASVTEAFF	TGTGGGTGCGCCTCGGTCACTGAAGCTTTCTTT
TRBV6-5	TRBJ2-2	TRBD1	NA	CASSQTGVIGELFF	TGTGCCAGCAGCCAGACAGGGGTCATCGGGGAGCTGTTTTTT
TRBV6-5	TRBJ2-5	NA	NA	CASSYTRQETQYF	TGTGCCAGCAGTTACACTAGGCAAGAGACCCAGTACTTC
TRBV20-1	TRBJ2-7	NA	NA	CSAPQGYEQYF	TGCAGTGCCCCCCAGGGCTACGAGCAGTACTTC
TRBV11-1	TRBJ1-2	TRBD1	NA	CASSSGTGRGGYTF	TGTGCCAGCAGCAGCGGGACAGGACGCGGGGGCTACACCTTC
TRBV3-1/TRBV3-2	TRBJ2-2	TRBD2	NA	CASSQGRGVNTGELFF	TGTGCCAGCAGCCAAGGCCGGGGGGTGAACACCGGGGAGCTGTTTTTT
TRBV19	TRBJ2-2	TRBD1	NA	CASSLQGALLGELFF	TGTGCCAGTAGTCTCCAGGGGGCGCTTCTCGGGGAGCTGTTTTTT
TRBV7-9	TRBJ2-7	NA	NA	CASKLEGTSYEQYF	TGTGCCAGCAAGTTAGAGGGGACTTCCTACGAGCAGTACTTC
TRBV12-3/TRBV12-4	TRBJ1-2	NA	NA	CASRPTGPGGYTF	TGTGCCAGCAGACCAACAGGGCCCGGTGGCTACACCTTC
TRBV4-3	TRBJ1-6	TRBD1	NA	CASSQDGRGRNNSPLHF	TGCGCCAGCAGCCAAGATGGCAGGGGGAGAAATAATTCACCCCTTCACTTT
TRBV9	TRBJ2-7	NA	NA	CASSPGPKNYEQYF	TGTGCCAGCAGCCCGGGTCCTAAAAACTACGAGCAGTACTTC
TRBV3-1/TRBV3-2	TRBJ2-7	NA	NA	CASSRLGPADEQYF	TGTGCCAGCAGCCGCTTAGGTCCAGCGGACGAGCAGTACTTC
TRBV6-5	TRBJ2-7	NA	NA	CASSPRVGPYEQYF	TGTGCCAGCAGTCCCCGGGTCGGTCCCTACGAGCAGTACTTC
TRBV19	TRBJ2-7	TRBD2	NA	CASRGTSGASSYEQYF	TGTGCCAGTAGAGGGACTAGCGGGGCTAGCTCCTACGAGCAGTACTTC
TRBV9	TRBJ2-7	TRBD1	NA	CASSAGGFYEQYF	TGTGCCAGCAGCGCAGGGGGCTTCTACGAGCAGTACTTC
TRBV2	TRBJ2-1	NA	NA	CASSRDSGEFF	TGTGCCAGCAGTCGAGACTCGGGGGAGTTCTTC